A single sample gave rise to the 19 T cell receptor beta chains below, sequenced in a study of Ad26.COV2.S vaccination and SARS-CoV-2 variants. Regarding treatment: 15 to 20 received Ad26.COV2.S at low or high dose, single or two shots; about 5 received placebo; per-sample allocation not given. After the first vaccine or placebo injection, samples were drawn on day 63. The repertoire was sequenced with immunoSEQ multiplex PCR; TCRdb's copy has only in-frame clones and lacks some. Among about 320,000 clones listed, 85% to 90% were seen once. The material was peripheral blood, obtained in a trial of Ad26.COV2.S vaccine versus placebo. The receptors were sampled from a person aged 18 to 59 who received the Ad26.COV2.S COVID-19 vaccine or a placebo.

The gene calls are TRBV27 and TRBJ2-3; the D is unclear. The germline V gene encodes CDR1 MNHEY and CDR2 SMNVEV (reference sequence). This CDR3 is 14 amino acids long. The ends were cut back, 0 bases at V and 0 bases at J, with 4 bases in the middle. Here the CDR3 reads CASSLSTSTDTQYF. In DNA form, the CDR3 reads TGTGCCAGCAGTTTATCCACTAGCACAGATACGCAGTATTTT.

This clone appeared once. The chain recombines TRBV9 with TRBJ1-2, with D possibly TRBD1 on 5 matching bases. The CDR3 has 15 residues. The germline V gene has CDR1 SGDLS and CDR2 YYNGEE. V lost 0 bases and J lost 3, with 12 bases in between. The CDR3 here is CASSVERGDDYGYTF. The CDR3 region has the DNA TGTGCCAGCAGCGTAGAAAGGGGCGACGACTATGGCTACACCTTC.

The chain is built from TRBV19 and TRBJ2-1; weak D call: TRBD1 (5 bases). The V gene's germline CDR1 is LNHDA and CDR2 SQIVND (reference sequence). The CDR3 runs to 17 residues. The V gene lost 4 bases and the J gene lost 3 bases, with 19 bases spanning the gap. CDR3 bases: TGTGCCAGTAGTAATTCCCTCTGGACAAGCAGCTACAATGAGCAGTTCTTC. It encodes CASSNSLWTSSYNEQFF.

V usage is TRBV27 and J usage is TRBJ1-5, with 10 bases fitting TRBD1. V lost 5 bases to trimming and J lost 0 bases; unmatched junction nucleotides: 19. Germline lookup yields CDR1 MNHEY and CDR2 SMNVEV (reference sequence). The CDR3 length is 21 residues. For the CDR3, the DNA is TGTGCCAGCAGTCCCAACCTACTAGTAGACAGGGGGCCTTATAGCAATCAGCCCCAGCATTTT. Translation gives CASSPNLLVDRGPYSNQPQHF.

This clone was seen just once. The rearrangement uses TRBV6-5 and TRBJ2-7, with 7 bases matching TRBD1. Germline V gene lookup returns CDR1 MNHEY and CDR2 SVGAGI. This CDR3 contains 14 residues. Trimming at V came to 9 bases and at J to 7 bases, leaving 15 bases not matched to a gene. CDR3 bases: TGTGCCAGTAAAGCTCTGGGCAGGGGGTGGGAGCAGTACGTC. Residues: CASKALGRGWEQYV.

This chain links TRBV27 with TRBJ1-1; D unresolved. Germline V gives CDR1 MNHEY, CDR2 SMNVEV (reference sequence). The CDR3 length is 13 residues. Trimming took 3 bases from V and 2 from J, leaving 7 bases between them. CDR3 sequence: CASSFLSNTEAFF. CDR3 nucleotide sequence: TGTGCCAGCAGTTTTCTCTCTAACACTGAAGCTTTCTTT.

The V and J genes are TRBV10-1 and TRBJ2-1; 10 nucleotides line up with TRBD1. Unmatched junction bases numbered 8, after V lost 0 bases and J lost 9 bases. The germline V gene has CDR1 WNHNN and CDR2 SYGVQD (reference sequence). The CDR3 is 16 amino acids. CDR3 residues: CASSESGTGETGEQFF. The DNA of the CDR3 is TGCGCCAGCAGTGAGTCTGGGACAGGGGAAACTGGTGAGCAGTTCTTC.

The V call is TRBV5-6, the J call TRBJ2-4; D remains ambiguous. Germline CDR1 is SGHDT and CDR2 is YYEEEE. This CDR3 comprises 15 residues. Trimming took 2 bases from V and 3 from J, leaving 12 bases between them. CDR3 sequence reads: CASSFWDQDKNIQYF. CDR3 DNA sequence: TGTGCCAGCAGCTTCTGGGATCAAGACAAAAACATTCAGTACTTC.

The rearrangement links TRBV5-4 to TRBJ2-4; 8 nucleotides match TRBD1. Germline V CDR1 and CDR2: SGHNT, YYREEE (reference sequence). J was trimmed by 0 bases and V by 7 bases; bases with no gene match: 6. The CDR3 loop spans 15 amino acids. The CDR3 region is CASHDRGLAKNIQYF. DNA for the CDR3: TGTGCCAGCCACGACAGGGGACTAGCCAAAAACATTCAGTACTTC.

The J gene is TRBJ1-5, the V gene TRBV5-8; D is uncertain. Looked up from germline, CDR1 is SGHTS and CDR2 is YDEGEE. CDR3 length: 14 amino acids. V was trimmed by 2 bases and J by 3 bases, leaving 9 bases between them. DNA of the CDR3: TGTGCCAGCAGCTTAGTCGGGAACAATCAGCCCCAGCATTTT. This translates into CASSLVGNNQPQHF.

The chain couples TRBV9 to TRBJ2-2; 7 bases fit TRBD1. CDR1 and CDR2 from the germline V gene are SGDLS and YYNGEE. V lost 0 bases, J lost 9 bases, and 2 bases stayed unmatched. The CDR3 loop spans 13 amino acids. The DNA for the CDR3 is TGTGCCAGCAGCGTAGACAGGGGCCGGGAGCTGTTTTTT. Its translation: CASSVDRGRELFF.

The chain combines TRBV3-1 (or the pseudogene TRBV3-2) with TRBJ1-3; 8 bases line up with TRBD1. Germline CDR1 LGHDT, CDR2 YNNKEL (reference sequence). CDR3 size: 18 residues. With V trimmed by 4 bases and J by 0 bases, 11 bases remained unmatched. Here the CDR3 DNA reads TGTGCCAGCAGCCCGAGGTTTGGACAGGGACGCTCTGGAAACACCATATATTTT. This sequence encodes CASSPRFGQGRSGNTIYF.

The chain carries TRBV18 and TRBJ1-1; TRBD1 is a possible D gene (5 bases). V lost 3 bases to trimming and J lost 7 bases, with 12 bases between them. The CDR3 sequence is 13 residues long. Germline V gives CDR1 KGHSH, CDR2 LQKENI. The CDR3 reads CASSPRQTDEAFF. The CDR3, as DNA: TGTGCCAGCTCACCTCGACAGACTGATGAAGCTTTCTTT.

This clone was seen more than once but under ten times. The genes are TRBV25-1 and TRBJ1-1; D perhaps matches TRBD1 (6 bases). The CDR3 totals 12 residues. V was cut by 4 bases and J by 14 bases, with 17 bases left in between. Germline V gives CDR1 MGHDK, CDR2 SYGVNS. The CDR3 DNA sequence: TGTGCCAGCAGTGGGGGGCCCACTTATTCGTTCTTT. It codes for CASSGGPTYSFF. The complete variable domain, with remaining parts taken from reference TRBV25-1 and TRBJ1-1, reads EADIYQTPRYLVIGTGKKITLECSQTMGHDKMYWYQQDPGMELHLIHYSYGVNSTEKGDLSSESTVSRIRTEHFPLTLESARPSHTSQYLCASSGGPTYSFFGQGTRLTVV.

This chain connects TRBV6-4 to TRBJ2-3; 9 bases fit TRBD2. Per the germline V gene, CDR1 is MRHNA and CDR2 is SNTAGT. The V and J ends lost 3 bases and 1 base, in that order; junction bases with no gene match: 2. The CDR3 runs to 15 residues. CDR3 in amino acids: CASSDPSGGTDTQYF. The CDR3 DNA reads TGTGCCAGCAGTGATCCTAGCGGGGGCACAGATACGCAGTATTTT.

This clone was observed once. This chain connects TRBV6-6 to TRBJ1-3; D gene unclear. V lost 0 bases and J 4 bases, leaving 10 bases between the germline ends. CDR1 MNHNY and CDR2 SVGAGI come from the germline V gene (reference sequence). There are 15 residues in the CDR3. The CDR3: CASSYSGEKGNTIYF. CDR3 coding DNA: TGTGCCAGCAGTTACTCGGGAGAAAAGGGAAACACCATATATTTT.

The CDR3 DNA is TGCGCCAGCAGCCACAGTTTTGGAACCGGGGAGCTGTTTTTT. Translated: CASSHSFGTGELFF. The rearrangement links TRBV4-3 to TRBJ2-2; D gene ambiguous. Trimming left V 3 bases short and J 5 bases short, with 10 bases between. CDR1 is LGHNA, CDR2 YSLEER, per germline. CDR3 size: 14 residues.

CDR3 in amino acids: CASSQDLAGRGGSPLHF. CDR3 nucleotides: TGTGCCAGCAGCCAAGACCTTGCGGGCAGGGGGGGCTCACCCCTCCACTTT. This chain connects TRBV3-1 (or the pseudogene TRBV3-2) to TRBJ1-6, with TRBD1 matching 7 bases. Per germline, CDR1 LGHDT and CDR2 YNNKEL (reference sequence). This CDR3 has 17 amino acids. The junction had 12 bases not matched to a gene; V was cut back by 0 bases and J by 10 bases.

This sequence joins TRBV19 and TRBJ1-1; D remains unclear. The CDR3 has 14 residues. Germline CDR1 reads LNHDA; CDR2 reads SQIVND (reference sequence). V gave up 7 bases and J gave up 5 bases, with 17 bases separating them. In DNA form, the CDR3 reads TGTGCCAGTACCGTCGGGATTCCCGGGACTGAAGCTTTCTTT. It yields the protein CASTVGIPGTEAFF.